This TCR beta chain was recorded in a study of blood T cell repertoires in COVID-19. As for the study in general: In each case, the material was cDNA or gDNA derived from T cells, B-cell-depleted T cells, or PBMCs.

The Seattle patients joined while their infection was active and were tracked longitudinally afterward. CDR3 length equals 13 residues. Trimming took 5 bases from V and 8 from J, leaving 12 bases between them. Per germline, CDR1 SGHTA and CDR2 FQGTGA. In the original processing: Counts of nucleated cells, estimated from reference gene primer amplification, were obtained. Generated by immunoSEQ multiplex PCR, the TCRdb table keeps only in-frame clones and is missing some. V and J calls plus clone size are reproduced from that table; the DNA served to infer D and trimming. This sample yields more than 300,000 clones, of which around 87% are seen a single time; about 10% belongs to the top ten.

The specimen sequenced was peripheral blood. The sequence was obtained from a woman aged 25 to 39 with COVID-19, enrolled during active disease. The chain recombines TRBV7-3 with TRBJ1-4; a possible D gene is TRBD1 (5 bases). CDR3 DNA sequence: TGTGCCAGCAGCCCGGGGGTTGGAGAAAAACTGTTTTTT. Translation gives CASSPGVGEKLFF.